A selection of T cell receptor beta chains follows, all from one sample in a study of glioma-infiltrating T cells after dendritic cell vaccination. Measured with immunoSEQ multiplex PCR; TCRdb has only the in-frame clones, and not every one. Of 80,000 to 95,000 clones in the sample, roughly 85% were seen once. The sample in question was blood, obtained after dendritic cell vaccination. Source of these receptors: a human donor with glioblastoma. Both conserved end residues are part of each CDR3. A D gene is named only where the DNA matches it firmly. Not every row has a clone size; where given, it reads once, few, many or a size class.

>TRBJ2-5|-|TRBD2|TRBV6-4
CASSPNTSGRVETQYF
TGTGCCAGCAGTCCAAATACTAGCGGGAGGGTGGAGACCCAGTACTTC
>TRBJ2-7|-|-|TRBV27
CASSPQTPAPSYEQYF
TGTGCCAGCAGTCCCCAGACACCTGCTCCTTCCTACGAGCAGTACTTC
>TRBJ1-1|-|-|TRBV6-5
CASSYSTAMNTEAFF
TGTGCCAGCAGTTATTCGACAGCCATGAACACTGAAGCTTTCTTT
>TRBJ2-5|-|TRBD2|TRBV5-1
CASSQTGGLAGGPVPETQYF
TGCGCCAGCAGCCAAACCGGAGGACTAGCGGGGGGGCCAGTACCCGAGACCCAGTACTTC
>TRBJ1-2|-|-|TRBV7-9
CASSSNRAINYGYTF
TGTGCCAGCAGCTCCAACAGGGCCATCAACTATGGCTACACCTTC
>TRBJ1-5|-|TRBD1|TRBV25-1
CASSPAGTGPHQPQHF
TGTGCCAGCAGTCCGGCCGGGACAGGGCCTCATCAGCCCCAGCATTTT
>TRBJ1-6|-|-|TRBV11-2
CASSLNTGSYNSPLHF
TGTGCCAGCAGCTTAAATACAGGCTCCTATAATTCACCCCTCCACTTT
>TRBJ2-7|-|TRBD1|TRBV27
CASRFDRASYEQYF
TGTGCCAGCAGGTTCGACAGGGCCTCCTACGAGCAGTACTTC
>TRBJ1-6|-|-|TRBV7-2
CASSRTVGEWSSYNSPLHF
TGTGCCAGCAGCCGGACAGTGGGGGAGTGGAGCTCCTATAATTCACCCCTCCACTTT
>TRBJ1-1|-|-|TRBV7-2
CASLLRAGTEAFF
TGTGCCAGCCTTCTTCGCGCGGGCACTGAAGCTTTCTTT
>TRBJ1-2|once|-|TRBV11-2
CASNSGSHSLIGYTF
TGTGCCAGCAATTCCGGGAGCCATAGTCTAATCGGCTACACCTTC
>TRBJ2-3|few|TRBD2|TRBV6-6
CASSMTSGEGTDTQYF
TGTGCCAGCAGCATGACTAGCGGGGAAGGCACAGATACGCAGTATTTT
>TRBJ2-1|-|TRBD2|TRBV4-2
CASTLIGGGRNEQFF
TGTGCCAGCACATTGATTGGGGGGGGTAGGAATGAGCAGTTCTTC
>TRBJ2-1|-|-|TRBV10-3
CAISRDLKEQFF
TGTGCCATCAGCCGGGATCTCAAAGAGCAGTTCTTC
>TRBJ1-1|once|-|TRBV9
CASSVGGGSVNTEAFF
TGTGCCAGCAGCGTAGGGGGGGGCTCAGTGAACACTGAAGCTTTCTTT
>TRBJ2-5|-|-|TRBV7-2
CASSLGHFQETQYF
TGTGCCAGCAGCTTAGGACATTTCCAAGAGACCCAGTACTTC
>TRBJ2-3|once|-|TRBV7-2
CASSTSLAPTDTQYF
TGTGCCAGCAGCACTAGCTTAGCTCCGACAGATACGCAGTATTTT
>TRBJ1-2|-|TRBD1|TRBV5-8
CASNEQGADYGYTF
TGTGCCAGCAACGAGCAGGGGGCTGATTATGGCTACACCTTC
>TRBJ2-2|-|TRBD1|TRBV5-1
CASSLSFRPGQGTGELFF
TGCGCCAGCAGCTTATCTTTTCGTCCGGGACAGGGCACCGGGGAGCTGTTTTTT
>TRBJ2-3|-|-|TRBV15
CATSRDYEGASTDTQYF
TGTGCCACCAGCAGAGATTACGAGGGTGCTAGCACAGATACGCAGTATTTT
>TRBJ1-2|-|-|TRBV5-5
CASSLSTIPGSYGYTF
TGTGCCAGCAGCTTGTCGACTATCCCGGGGAGCTATGGCTACACCTTC
>TRBJ2-1|-|-|TRBV7-9
CASSANRMRADNEQFF
TGTGCCAGCAGCGCAAACCGGATGAGGGCAGACAATGAGCAGTTCTTC
>TRBJ1-1|-|-|TRBV29-1
CSVAVSGTEAFF
TGCAGCGTTGCGGTTTCGGGAACTGAAGCTTTCTTT
>TRBJ2-7|-|-|TRBV5-4
CATQDYYEQYF
TGTGCCACCCAGGACTACTACGAGCAGTACTTC
>TRBJ1-5|-|-|TRBV2
CASSLRPEGQPQHF
TGTGCCAGCAGTTTAAGACCTGAGGGTCAGCCCCAGCATTTT
>TRBJ1-1|-|TRBD1|TRBV29-1
CSVERDRGTMNTEAFF
TGCAGCGTTGAACGGGACAGGGGTACCATGAACACTGAAGCTTTCTTT
>TRBJ2-7|-|TRBD2|TRBV19
CASSNSGGLSYEQYF
TGTGCCAGTAGTAATAGCGGGGGCCTCTCCTACGAGCAGTACTTC
>TRBJ1-2|-|TRBD1|TRBV23-1
CASSRLRDSPSFGYTF
TGCGCCAGCAGTCGCCTGAGGGACAGTCCCTCTTTCGGCTACACCTTC